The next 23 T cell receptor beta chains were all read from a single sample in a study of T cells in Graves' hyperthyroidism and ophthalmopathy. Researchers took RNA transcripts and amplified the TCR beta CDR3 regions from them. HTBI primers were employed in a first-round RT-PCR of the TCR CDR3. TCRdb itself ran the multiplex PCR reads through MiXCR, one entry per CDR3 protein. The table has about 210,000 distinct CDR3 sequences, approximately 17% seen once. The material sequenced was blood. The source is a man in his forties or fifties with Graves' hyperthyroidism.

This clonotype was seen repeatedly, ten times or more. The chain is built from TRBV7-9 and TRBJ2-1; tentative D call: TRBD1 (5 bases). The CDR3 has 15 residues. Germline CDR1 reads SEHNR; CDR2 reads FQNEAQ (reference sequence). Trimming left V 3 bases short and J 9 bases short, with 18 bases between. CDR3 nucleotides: TGTGCCAGCAGCTTGGTCCCCGGCAGGGCGGCTGAGCAGTTCTTC. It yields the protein CASSLVPGRAAEQFF.

This CDR3 reads CASSVGSTLYNEQFF. The DNA for the CDR3 is TGTGCCAGCAGCGTAGGGTCTACGCTATACAATGAGCAGTTCTTC. J is TRBJ2-1 and V is TRBV9; D not resolved. CDR1 and CDR2 (germline): SGDLS, YYNGEE. The ends were cut back, 0 bases at V and 4 bases at J, with 11 bases in the middle. CDR3 size: 15 residues.

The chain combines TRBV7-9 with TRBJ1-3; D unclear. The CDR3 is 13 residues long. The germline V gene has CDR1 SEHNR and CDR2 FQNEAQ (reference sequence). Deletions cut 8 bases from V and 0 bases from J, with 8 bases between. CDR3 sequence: CASSLGSGNTIYF. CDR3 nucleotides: TGTGCCAGCTCTCTTGGCTCTGGAAACACCATATATTTT.

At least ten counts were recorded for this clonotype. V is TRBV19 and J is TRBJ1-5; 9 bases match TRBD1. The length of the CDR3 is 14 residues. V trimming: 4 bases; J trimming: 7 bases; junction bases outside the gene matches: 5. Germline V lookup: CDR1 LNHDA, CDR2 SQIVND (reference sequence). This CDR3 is CASSTGTGNQPQHF. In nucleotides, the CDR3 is TGTGCCAGTAGTACCGGGACAGGGAACCAGCCCCAGCATTTT. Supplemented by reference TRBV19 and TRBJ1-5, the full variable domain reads DGGITQSPKYLFRKEGQNVTLSCEQNLNHDAMYWYRQDPGQGLRLIYYSQIVNDFQKGDIAEGYSVSREKKESFPLTVTSAQKNPTAFYLCASSTGTGNQPQHFGDGTRLSIL.

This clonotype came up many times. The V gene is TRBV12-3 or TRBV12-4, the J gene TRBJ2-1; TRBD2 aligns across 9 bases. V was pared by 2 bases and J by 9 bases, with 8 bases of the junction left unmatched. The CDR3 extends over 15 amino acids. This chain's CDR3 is CASSLTAGGGVEQFF. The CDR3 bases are TGTGCCAGCAGTTTAACGGCGGGAGGGGGGGTTGAGCAGTTCTTC.

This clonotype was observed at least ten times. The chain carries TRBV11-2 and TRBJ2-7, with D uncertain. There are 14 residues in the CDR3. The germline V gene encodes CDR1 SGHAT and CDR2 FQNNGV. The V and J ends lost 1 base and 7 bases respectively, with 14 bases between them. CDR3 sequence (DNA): TGTGCCAGCAGCTTAGTAGGGATTAGGTGGGAGCAGTACTTC. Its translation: CASSLVGIRWEQYF.

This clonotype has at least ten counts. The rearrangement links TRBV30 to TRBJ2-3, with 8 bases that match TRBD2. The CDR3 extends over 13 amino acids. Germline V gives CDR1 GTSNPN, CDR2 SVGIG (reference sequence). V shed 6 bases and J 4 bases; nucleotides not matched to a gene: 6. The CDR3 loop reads CACGAGEPDTQYF. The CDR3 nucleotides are TGTGCCTGTGGAGCGGGAGAACCAGATACGCAGTATTTT.

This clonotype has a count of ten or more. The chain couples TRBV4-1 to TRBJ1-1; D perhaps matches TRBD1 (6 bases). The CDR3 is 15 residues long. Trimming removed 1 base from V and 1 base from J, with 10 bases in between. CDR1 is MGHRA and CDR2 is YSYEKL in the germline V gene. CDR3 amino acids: CASSQVRGANTEAFF. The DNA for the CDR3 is TGCGCCAGCAGCCAAGTAAGGGGGGCGAACACTGAAGCTTTCTTT.

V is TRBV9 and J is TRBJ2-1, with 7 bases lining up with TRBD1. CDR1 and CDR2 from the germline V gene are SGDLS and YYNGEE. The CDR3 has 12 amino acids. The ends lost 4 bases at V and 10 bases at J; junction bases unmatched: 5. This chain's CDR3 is CASSTEGAEQFF. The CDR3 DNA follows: TGTGCCAGCAGCACAGAGGGGGCCGAGCAGTTCTTC.

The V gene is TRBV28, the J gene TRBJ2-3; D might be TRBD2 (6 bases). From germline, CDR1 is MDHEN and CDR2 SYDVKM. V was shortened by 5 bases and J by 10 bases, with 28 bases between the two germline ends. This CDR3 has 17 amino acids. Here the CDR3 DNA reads TGTGCCAGCAGTCCGGAGGAGGGCCTCCGGAAGGTTTCGGCGCAGTATTTT. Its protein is CASSPEEGLRKVSAQYF.

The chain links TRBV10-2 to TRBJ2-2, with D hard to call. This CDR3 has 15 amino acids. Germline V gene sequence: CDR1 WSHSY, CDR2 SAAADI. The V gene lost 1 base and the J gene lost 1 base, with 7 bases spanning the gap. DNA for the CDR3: TGCGCCAGCAGTGAGTATTGGGAGAACACCGGGGAGCTGTTTTTT. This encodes CASSEYWENTGELFF.

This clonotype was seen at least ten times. Here the CDR3 reads CASSLVQGAIYEQYF. The CDR3 nucleotides read TGTGCCAGCAGCTTAGTACAGGGGGCGATTTACGAGCAGTACTTC. The chain is built from TRBV11-2 and TRBJ2-7; TRBD1 matches 9 bases. V trimming: 1 base; J trimming: 4 bases; junction bases outside the gene matches: 5. Germline-derived CDR1 and CDR2 are SGHAT and FQNNGV. This CDR3 spans 15 amino acids.

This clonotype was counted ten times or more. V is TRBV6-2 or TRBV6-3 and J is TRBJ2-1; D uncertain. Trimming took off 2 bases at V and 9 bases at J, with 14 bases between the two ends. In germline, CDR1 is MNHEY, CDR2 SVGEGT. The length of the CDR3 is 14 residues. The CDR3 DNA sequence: TGTGCCAGCAGTTACCAGAGACCGGGCGGTGAGCAGTTCTTC. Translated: CASSYQRPGGEQFF.

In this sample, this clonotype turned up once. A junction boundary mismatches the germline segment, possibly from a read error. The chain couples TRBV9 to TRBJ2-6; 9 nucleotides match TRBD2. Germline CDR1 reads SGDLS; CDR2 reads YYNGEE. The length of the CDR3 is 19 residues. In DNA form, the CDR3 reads TGCGCCAGCAGCTCAGAGATGACTAGCGGCCGCTCTGGGGCCAACGTCCTGACTTTC. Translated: CASSSEMTSGRSGANVLTF.

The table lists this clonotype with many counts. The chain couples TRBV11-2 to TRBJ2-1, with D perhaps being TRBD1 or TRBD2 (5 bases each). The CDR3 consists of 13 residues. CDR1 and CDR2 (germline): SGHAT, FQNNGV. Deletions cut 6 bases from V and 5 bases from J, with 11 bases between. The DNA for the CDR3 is TGTGCCAGCAGTTCCGGGACGAACAATGAGCAGTTCTTC. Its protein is CASSSGTNNEQFF.

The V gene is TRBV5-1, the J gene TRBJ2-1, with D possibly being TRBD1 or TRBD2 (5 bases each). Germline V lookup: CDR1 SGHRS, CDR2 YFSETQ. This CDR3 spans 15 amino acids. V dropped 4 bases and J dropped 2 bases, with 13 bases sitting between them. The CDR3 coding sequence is TGCGCCAGCAGCCTGGACTTGGGGCCCTACAATGAGCAGTTCTTC. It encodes CASSLDLGPYNEQFF. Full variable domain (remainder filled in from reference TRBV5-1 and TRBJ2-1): KAGVTQTPRYLIKTRGQQVTLSCSPISGHRSVSWYQQTPGQGLQFLFEYFSETQRNKGNFPGRFSGRQFSNSRSEMNVSTLELGDSALYLCASSLDLGPYNEQFFGPGTRLTVL.

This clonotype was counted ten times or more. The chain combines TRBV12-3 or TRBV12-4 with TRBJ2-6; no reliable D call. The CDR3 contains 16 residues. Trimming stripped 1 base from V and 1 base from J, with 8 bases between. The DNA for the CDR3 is TGTGCCAGCAGTTTAGGTCGGGTATCTGGGGCCAACGTCCTGACTTTC. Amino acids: CASSLGRVSGANVLTF.

CDR3 nucleotides: TGTGCCAGCTCACCCGACAGGGAGGCGACCAACGTCCTGACTTTC. It translates to CASSPDREATNVLTF. V gene TRBV18 combines with J gene TRBJ2-6; D possibly corresponds to TRBD1 (7 bases). With 3 bases removed from V and 8 bases from J, the gap between germline ends came to 14 bases. Germline-derived CDR1 and CDR2 are KGHSH and LQKENI. This CDR3 spans 15 amino acids.

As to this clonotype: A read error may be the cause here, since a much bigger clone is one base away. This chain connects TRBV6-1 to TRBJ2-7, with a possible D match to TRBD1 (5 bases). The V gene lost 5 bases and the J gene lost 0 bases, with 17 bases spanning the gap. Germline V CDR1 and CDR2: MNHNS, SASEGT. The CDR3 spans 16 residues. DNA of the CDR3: TGTGCCAGCAGTCATGGATCAGGGTACAGCTCCTACGAGCAGTACTTC. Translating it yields CASSHGSGYSSYEQYF.

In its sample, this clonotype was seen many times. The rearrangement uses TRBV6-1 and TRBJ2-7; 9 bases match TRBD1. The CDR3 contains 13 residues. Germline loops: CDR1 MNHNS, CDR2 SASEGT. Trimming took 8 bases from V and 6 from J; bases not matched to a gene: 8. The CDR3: CASRLDRGTEQYF. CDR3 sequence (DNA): TGTGCCAGCCGCCTGGACAGGGGTACCGAGCAGTACTTC.

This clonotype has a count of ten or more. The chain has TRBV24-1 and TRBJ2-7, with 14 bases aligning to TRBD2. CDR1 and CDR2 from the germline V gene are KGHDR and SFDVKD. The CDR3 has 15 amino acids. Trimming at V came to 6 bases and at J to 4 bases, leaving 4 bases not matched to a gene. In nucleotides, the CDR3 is TGTGCCACCAGTCCGGGGACTAGCGGGAGTTACGAGCAGTACTTC. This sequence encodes CATSPGTSGSYEQYF.

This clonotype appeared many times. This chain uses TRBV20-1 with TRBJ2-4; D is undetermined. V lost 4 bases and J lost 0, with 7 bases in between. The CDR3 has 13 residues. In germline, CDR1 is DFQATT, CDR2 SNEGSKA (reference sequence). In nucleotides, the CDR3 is TGCAGTGCTACAGGTGAAGCCAAAAACATTCAGTACTTC. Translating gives CSATGEAKNIQYF.

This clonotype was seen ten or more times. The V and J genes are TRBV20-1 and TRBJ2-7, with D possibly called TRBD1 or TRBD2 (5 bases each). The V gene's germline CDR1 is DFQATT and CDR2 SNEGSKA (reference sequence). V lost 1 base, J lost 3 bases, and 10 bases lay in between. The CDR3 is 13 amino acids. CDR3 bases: TGCAGTGCTAGAGTGGGACGGCACTACGAGCAGTACTTC. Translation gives CSARVGRHYEQYF.